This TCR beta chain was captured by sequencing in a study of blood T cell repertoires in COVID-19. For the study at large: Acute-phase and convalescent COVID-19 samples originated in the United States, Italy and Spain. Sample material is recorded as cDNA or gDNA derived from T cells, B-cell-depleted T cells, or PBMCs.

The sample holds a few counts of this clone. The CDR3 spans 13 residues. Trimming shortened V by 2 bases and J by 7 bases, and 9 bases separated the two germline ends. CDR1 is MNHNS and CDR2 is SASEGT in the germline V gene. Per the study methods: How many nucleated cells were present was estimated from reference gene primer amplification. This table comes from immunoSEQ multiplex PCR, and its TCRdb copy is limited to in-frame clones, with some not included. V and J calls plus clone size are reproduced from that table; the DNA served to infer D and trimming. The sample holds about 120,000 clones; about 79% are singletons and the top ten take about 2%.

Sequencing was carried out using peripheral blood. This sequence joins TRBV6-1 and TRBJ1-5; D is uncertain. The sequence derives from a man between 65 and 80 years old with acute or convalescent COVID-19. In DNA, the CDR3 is TGTGCCAGCAGTGAACGGGGAGAACAGCCCCAGCATTTT. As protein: CASSERGEQPQHF.